Listed here is a single T cell receptor beta chain. The target antigen is unknown. This sample stems from a study of PD-1 blockade in classical Hodgkin lymphoma. Study summary: Patients in the cohort were put on intravenous nivolumab, 3 mg/kg every 2 weeks.

Trimming shortened V by 8 bases and J by 6 bases, and 14 bases separated the two germline ends. The length of the CDR3 is 13 residues. In germline, CDR1 is SGHTA, CDR2 FQGTGA. After autologous stem cell transplantation all patients relapsed, and prior brentuximab vedotin exposure differed between cohorts. Using magnetic negative selection, the CD4+ T cells were separated out of thawed PBMCs. Patients reached a best response of complete response, partial response or progressive disease. Study-wide points: Later analyses included only patients treated at least 1 year post-ASCT.

Repertoires were generated with immunoSEQ multiplex PCR, while TCRdb's copy carries only in-frame clones and drops some. The sample comprises around 25,000 clones, around 83% of which are singletons, and 1.8% rests with the top ten. The sequenced sample was CD4+ T cells from blood, obtained at baseline. This chain uses TRBV7-3 with TRBJ2-1; D gene ambiguous. This TCR was sampled from a human donor with classical Hodgkin lymphoma. The CDR3 is CASESPNSNEQFF. The CDR3 nucleotides are TGTGCCAGCGAGTCGCCCAACTCCAATGAGCAGTTCTTC.